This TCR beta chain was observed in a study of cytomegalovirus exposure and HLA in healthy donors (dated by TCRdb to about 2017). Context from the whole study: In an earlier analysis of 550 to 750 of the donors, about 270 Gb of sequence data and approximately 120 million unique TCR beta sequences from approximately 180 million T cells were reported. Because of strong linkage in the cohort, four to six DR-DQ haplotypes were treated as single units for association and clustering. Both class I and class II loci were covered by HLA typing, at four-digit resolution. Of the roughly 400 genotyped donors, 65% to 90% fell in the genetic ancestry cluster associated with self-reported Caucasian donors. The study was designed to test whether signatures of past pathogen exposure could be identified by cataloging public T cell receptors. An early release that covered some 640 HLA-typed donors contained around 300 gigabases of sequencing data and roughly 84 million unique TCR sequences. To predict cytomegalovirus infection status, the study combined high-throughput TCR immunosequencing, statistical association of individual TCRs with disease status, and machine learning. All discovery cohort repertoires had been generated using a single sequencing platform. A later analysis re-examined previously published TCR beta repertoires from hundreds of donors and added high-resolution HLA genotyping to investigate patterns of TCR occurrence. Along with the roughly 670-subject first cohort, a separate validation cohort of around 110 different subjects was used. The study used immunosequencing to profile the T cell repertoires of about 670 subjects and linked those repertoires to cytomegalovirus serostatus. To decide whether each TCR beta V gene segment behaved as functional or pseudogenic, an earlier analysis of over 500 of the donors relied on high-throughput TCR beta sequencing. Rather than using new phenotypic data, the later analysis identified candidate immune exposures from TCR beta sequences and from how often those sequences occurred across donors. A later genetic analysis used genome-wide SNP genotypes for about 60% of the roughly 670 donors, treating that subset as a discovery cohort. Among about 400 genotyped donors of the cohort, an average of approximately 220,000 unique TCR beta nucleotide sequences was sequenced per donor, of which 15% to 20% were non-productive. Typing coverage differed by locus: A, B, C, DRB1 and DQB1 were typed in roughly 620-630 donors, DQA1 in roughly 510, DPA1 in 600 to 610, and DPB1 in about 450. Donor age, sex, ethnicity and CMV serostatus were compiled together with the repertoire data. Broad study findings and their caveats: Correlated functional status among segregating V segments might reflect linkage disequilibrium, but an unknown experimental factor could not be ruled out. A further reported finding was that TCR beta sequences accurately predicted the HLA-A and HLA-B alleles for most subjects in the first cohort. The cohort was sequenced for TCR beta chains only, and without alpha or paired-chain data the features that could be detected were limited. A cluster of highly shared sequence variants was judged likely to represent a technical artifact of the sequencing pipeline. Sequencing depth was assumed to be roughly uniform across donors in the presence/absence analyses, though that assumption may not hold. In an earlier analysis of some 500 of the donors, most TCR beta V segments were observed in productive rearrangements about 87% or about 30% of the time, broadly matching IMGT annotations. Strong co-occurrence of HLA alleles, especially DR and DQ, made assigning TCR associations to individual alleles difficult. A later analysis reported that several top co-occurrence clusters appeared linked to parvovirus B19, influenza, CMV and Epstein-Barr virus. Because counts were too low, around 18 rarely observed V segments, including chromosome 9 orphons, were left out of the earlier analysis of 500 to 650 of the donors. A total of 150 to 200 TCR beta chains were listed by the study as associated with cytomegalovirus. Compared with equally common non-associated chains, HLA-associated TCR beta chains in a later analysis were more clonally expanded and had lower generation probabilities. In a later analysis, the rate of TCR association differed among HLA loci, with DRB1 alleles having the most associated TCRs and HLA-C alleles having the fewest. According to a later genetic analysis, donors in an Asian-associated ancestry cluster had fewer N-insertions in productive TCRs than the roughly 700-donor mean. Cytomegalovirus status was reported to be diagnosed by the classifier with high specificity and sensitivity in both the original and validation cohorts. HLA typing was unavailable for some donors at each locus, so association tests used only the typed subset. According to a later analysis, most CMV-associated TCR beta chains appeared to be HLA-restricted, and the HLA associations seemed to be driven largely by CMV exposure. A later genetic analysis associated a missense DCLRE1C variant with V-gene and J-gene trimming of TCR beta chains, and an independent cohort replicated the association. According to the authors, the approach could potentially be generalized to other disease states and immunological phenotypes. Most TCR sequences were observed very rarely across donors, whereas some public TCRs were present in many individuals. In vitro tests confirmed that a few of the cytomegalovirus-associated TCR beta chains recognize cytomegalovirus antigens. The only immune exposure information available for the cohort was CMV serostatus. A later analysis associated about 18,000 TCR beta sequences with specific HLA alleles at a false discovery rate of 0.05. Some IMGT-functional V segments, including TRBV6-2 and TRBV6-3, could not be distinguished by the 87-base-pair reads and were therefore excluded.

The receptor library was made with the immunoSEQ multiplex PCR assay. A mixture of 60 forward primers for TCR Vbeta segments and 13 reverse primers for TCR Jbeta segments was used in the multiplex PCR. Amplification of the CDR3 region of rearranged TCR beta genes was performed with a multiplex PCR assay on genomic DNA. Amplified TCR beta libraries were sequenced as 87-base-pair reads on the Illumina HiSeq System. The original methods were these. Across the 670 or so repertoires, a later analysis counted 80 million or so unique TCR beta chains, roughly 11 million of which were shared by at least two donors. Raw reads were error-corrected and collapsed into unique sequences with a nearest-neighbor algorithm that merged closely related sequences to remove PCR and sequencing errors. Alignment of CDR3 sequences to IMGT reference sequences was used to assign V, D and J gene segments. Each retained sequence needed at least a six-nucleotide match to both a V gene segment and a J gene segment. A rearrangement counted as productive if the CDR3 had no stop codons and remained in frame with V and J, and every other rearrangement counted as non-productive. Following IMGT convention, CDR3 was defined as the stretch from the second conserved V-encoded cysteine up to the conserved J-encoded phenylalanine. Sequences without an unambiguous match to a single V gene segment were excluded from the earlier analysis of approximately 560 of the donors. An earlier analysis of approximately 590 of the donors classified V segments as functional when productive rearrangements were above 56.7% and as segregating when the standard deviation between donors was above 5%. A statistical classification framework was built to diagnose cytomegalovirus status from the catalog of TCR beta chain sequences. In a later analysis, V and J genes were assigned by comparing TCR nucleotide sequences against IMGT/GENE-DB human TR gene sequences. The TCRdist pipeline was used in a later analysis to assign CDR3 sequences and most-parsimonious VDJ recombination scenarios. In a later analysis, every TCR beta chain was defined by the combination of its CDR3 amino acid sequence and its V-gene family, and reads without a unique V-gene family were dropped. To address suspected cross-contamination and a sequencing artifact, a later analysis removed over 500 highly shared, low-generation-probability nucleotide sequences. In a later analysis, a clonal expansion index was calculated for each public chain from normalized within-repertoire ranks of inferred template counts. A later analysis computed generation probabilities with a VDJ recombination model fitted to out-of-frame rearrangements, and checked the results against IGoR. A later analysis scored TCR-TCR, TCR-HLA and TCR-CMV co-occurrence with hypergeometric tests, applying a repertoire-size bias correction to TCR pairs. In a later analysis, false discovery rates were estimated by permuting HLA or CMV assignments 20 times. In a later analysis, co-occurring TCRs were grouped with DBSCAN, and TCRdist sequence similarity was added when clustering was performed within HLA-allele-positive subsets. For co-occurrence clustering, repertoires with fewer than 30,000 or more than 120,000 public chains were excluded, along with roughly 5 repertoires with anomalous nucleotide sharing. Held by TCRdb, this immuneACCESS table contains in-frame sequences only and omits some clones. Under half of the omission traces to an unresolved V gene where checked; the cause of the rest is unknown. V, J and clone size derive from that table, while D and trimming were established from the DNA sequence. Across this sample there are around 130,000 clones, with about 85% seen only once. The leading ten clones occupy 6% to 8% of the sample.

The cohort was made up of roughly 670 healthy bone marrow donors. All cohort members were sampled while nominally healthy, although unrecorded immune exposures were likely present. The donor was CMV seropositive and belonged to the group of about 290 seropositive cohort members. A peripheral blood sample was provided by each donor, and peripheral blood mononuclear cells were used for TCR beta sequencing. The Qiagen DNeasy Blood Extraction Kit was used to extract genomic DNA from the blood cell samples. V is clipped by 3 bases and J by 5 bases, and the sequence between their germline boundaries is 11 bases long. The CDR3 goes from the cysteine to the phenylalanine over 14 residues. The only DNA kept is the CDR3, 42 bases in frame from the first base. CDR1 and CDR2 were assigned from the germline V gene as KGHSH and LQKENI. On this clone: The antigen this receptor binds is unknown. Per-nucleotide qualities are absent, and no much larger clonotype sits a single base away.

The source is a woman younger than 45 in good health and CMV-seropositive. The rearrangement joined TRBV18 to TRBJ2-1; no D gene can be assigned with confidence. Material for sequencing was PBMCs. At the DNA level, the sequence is TGTGCCAGCTCACCCCTTTTAGAGGACAATGAGCAGTTCTTC. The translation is CASSPLLEDNEQFF.